These 29 T cell receptor beta chains originate from one sample sequenced in a study of blood T cells in healthy people across ages. Through a sample-barcoded 5' primer and a J-beta primer mix, a second PCR was run for roughly 6 to 11 cycles. TCRdb redid the calling of the 5' RACE reads with MiXCR, one entry per CDR3 protein. The repertoire holds roughly 1,300,000 distinct CDR3 sequences, almost 60% seen once, with 6.5% to 8.5% in the top ten. Sequencing was performed on blood. These TCRs come from a young man in good health.

This rearrangement joins TRBV10-3 to TRBJ2-1; TRBD2 aligns across 8 bases. V lost 3 bases and J lost 6; bases outside the gene matches: 4. The CDR3 runs 14 residues. CDR1 is ENHRY, CDR2 SYGVKD, per germline. CDR3 nucleotides: TGTGCCATCAGTGACAGTCTAGCGGGCAATGAGCAGTTCTTC. Its protein product is CAISDSLAGNEQFF.

Of note for this clonotype: The CDR3 ends on some other residue instead of the conserved phenylalanine or tryptophan, so this is likely a read error. The V and J genes are TRBV24-1 and TRBJ2-3; D is perhaps TRBD1 (6 bases). CDR3 length: 15 residues. Trimming removed 4 bases at V and 3 bases at J, with 13 bases between. CDR1 is KGHDR and CDR2 is SFDVKD in the germline V gene. The DNA of the CDR3 is TGTGCCACCAGTGAAGGACAGTACGGTACAGATACGCAGTATATT. Protein: CATSEGQYGTDTQYI.

This chain uses TRBV10-3 with TRBJ1-4; D is ambiguous. V was shortened by 5 bases and J by 5 bases, with 12 bases between the two germline ends. CDR1 and CDR2 from the germline V gene are ENHRY and SYGVKD. The CDR3 runs 14 residues. CDR3 in amino acids: CAISSPGNNEKLFF. The CDR3, as DNA: TGTGCCATCAGTTCTCCGGGGAACAATGAAAAACTGTTTTTT.

The chain uses TRBV23-1 and TRBJ2-3; 9 bases agree with TRBD1. TRBV23-1 is an ORF; its function is uncertain. The CDR3 spans 17 residues. The V and J ends lost 7 bases and 2 bases, in that order; junction bases with no gene match: 13. The CDR3 nucleotides are TGCGCCAGCAAGGAACAGGGGGCTCCAACTCCCACAGATACGCAGTATTTT. As protein: CASKEQGAPTPTDTQYF.

This chain joins TRBV29-1 and TRBJ1-2; 8 bases match TRBD1. This CDR3 region has 17 residues. V trimming: 0 bases; J trimming: 6 bases; junction bases outside the gene matches: 15. Germline loops: CDR1 SQVTM, CDR2 ANQGSEA. CDR3 sequence: CSVEDVGTGWGQNGYTF. The CDR3 DNA reads as TGCAGCGTTGAAGATGTTGGGACAGGATGGGGACAGAATGGCTACACCTTC.

This clonotype occurred a few times. The V and J genes are TRBV12-3 or TRBV12-4 and TRBJ1-2; TRBD1 matches 8 bases. The CDR3 consists of 12 residues. Trimming at V came to 7 bases and at J to 8 bases, leaving 6 bases not matched to a gene. The CDR3 region has the DNA TGTGCCAGCAATACAGGGGGATCAGGCTACACCTTC. Protein sequence: CASNTGGSGYTF.

The chain carries TRBV20-1 and TRBJ1-2, with a weak D call TRBD1 (5 bases). CDR3 length: 13 amino acids. Germline V CDR1 and CDR2: DFQATT, SNEGSKA (reference sequence). V lost 6 bases and J lost 4, with 15 bases in between. The CDR3 DNA is TGCAGTGCCCCTATGACAGTCGGCTATGGCTACACCTTC. It translates to CSAPMTVGYGYTF.

This clonotype was detected a few times. The chain couples TRBV29-1 to TRBJ2-6, with D unresolved. The germline CDR1 and CDR2 sequences are SQVTM and ANQGSEA. Trimming removed 4 bases at V and 1 base at J, with 14 bases between. This CDR3 spans 16 amino acids. CDR3 protein: CSVGATPPSGANVLTF. The CDR3 DNA is TGCAGCGTTGGGGCCACCCCCCCGTCTGGGGCCAACGTCCTGACTTTC.

This clonotype is a singleton in its sample. J is TRBJ1-4 and V is TRBV25-1, with a weak D call TRBD1 (5 bases). Germline V gives CDR1 MGHDK, CDR2 SYGVNS. CDR3 length: 14 amino acids. Trimming removed 7 bases from V and 5 bases from J, with 14 bases in between. CDR3 DNA sequence: TGTGCCAGCACCCCCGGGGGAGGGAATGAAAAACTGTTTTTT. It encodes CASTPGGGNEKLFF.

The CDR3 DNA reads TGTGCCAGCAGCCAGGGGTTGCGGTATGGCTACACCTTC. Residues: CASSQGLRYGYTF. This chain connects TRBV13 to TRBJ1-2; possibly TRBD1 for D (6 bases). Germline-derived CDR1 and CDR2 are PRHDT and FYEKMQ (reference sequence). The CDR3 contains 13 residues. V gave up 5 bases and J gave up 5 bases, with 12 bases separating them.

This chain uses TRBV9 with TRBJ2-4; possibly TRBD1 for D (8 bases). The CDR3 spans 14 residues. Per germline, CDR1 SGDLS and CDR2 YYNGEE. The V and J ends lost 4 bases and 6 bases respectively, with 14 bases between them. CDR3 region: CASSRTGGGNIQYF. CDR3 DNA sequence: TGTGCCAGCAGCAGAACAGGGGGGGGAAACATTCAGTACTTC.

This chain connects TRBV7-2 to TRBJ2-1; 9 positions agree with TRBD2. The germline V gene has CDR1 SGHTA and CDR2 FQGNSA. V lost 5 bases and J lost 8; bases outside the gene matches: 13. This CDR3 is built from 16 residues. This CDR3 is CASSLDLAGRGYEQFF. The CDR3 DNA is TGTGCCAGCAGCCTCGATCTAGCGGGGAGAGGGTATGAGCAGTTCTTC.

The chain has TRBV20-1 and TRBJ1-1; D is unclear. Trimming cost V 5 bases and J 6 bases, with 7 bases left between them. Germline V gene lookup returns CDR1 DFQATT and CDR2 SNEGSKA (reference sequence). The CDR3 covers 10 residues. Here the CDR3 reads CSAPLSEAFF. CDR3 nucleotide sequence: TGCAGTGCTCCCCTTTCTGAAGCTTTCTTT.

The V and J genes are TRBV7-6 and TRBJ2-7; 8 bases align to TRBD2. With V trimmed by 5 bases and J by 2 bases, 8 bases remained unmatched. The CDR3 loop spans 15 amino acids. Per germline, CDR1 SGHVS and CDR2 FNYEAQ. The chain's CDR3 is CASSTGGGQTYEQYF. CDR3 DNA sequence: TGTGCCAGCAGCACGGGCGGGGGGCAGACCTACGAGCAGTACTTC. Combining the CDR3 with reference TRBV7-6 and TRBJ2-7 gives the whole variable domain GAGVSQSPRYKVTKRGQDVALRCDPISGHVSLYWYRQALGQGPEFLTYFNYEAQQDKSGLPNDRFSAERPEGSISTLTIQRTEQRDSAMYRCASSTGGGQTYEQYFGPGTRLTVT.

This chain connects TRBV7-9 to TRBJ1-2; D gene unclear. Germline CDR1 reads SEHNR; CDR2 reads FQNEAQ (reference sequence). The CDR3 consists of 16 residues. Trimming cost V 4 bases and J 2 bases, with 17 bases left between them. Here the CDR3 reads CASSSTAMRRNYGYTF. For the CDR3, the DNA is TGTGCCAGCAGCTCTACCGCAATGAGGAGGAACTATGGCTACACCTTC.

The chain is built from TRBV3-1 and TRBJ2-3; D remains unclear. The V gene's germline CDR1 is LGHDT and CDR2 YNNKEL (reference sequence). V lost 0 bases, J lost 0 bases, and 10 bases lay in between. This CDR3 has 16 amino acids. Here the CDR3 reads CASSQDPHTSTDTQYF. The DNA of the CDR3 is TGTGCCAGCAGCCAAGATCCACACACTAGCACAGATACGCAGTATTTT.

DNA for the CDR3: TGTGCCAGCAGTTGGAGAGGGGGGGGCGGAAGCACAGATACGCAGTATTTT. Translated: CASSWRGGGGSTDTQYF. The rearrangement links TRBV27 to TRBJ2-3; D possibly corresponds to TRBD2 (7 bases). V lost 4 bases to trimming and J lost 0 bases, with 17 bases between them. Germline loops: CDR1 MNHEY, CDR2 SMNVEV (reference sequence). This CDR3 comprises 17 residues.

The genes are TRBV28 and TRBJ2-7, with TRBD2 identical over 9 bases. Germline CDR1 reads MDHEN; CDR2 reads SYDVKM. Trimming cost V 5 bases and J 0 bases; bases outside gene matches: 8. This CDR3 has 16 amino acids. The CDR3 is CASSPPAGGPSYEQYF. Here the CDR3 DNA reads TGTGCCAGCAGTCCCCCTGCGGGGGGGCCCTCCTACGAGCAGTACTTC.

The chain is built from TRBV28 and TRBJ2-6; unclear D gene. The V end lost 2 bases, the J end lost 3 bases, and 5 bases lay between the germline ends. Germline-derived CDR1 and CDR2 are MDHEN and SYDVKM. The CDR3 extends over 14 amino acids. The CDR3 here is CASSLTDGANVLTF. DNA for the CDR3: TGTGCCAGCAGTTTAACTGATGGGGCCAACGTCCTGACTTTC.

V and J are TRBV4-1 and TRBJ1-2; perhaps TRBD1 as D (6 bases). Trimming removed 0 bases at V and 5 bases at J, with 16 bases between. The CDR3 runs to 16 residues. Germline-derived CDR1 and CDR2 are MGHRA and YSYEKL. The CDR3 region is CASSQDSPGEVYGYTF. The CDR3 DNA sequence: TGCGCCAGCAGCCAAGATTCCCCAGGGGAGGTATATGGCTACACCTTC.

The rearrangement links TRBV14 to TRBJ2-3; D perhaps matches TRBD2 (5 bases). CDR3 length: 16 residues. Germline assignment: CDR1 SGHDN and CDR2 FVKESK. Trimming removed 0 bases from V and 5 bases from J, with 15 bases in between. The chain's CDR3 is CASSQDGSGDEDTQYF. The CDR3 nucleotides read TGTGCCAGCAGCCAAGACGGGTCCGGGGATGAAGATACGCAGTATTTT. The full variable domain, in which reference TRBV14 and TRBJ2-3 provide the parts outside the CDR3, is EAGVTQFPSHSVIEKGQTVTLRCDPISGHDNLYWYRRVMGKEIKFLLHFVKESKQDESGMPNNRFLAERTGGTYSTLKVQPAELEDSGVYFCASSQDGSGDEDTQYFGPGTRLTVL.

The chain carries TRBV2 and TRBJ1-2; TRBD1 matches at 8 bases. Germline CDR1 and CDR2: SNHLY and FYNNEI. The CDR3 is 15 amino acids. The V segment lost 8 bases and the J segment 7 bases; nucleotides outside the gene matches: 15. In DNA, the CDR3 is TGTGCCAGCTGGCCTGACAGGGGCTCTAGCGGTGGCTACACCTTC. This encodes CASWPDRGSSGGYTF.

This chain links TRBV20-1 with TRBJ2-5, with TRBD2 matching over 7 bases. The DNA end is a closer match to TRBJ2-7, so the J assignment may be wrong. The CDR3 runs to 14 residues. Germline-derived CDR1 and CDR2 are DFQATT and SNEGSKA (reference sequence). The DNA of the CDR3 is TGCAGTGCTTGCGGGACTACTAATCCCTACGAGCAGTACTTC. Its protein product is CSACGTTNPYEQYF.

The chain carries TRBV3-1 and TRBJ1-1; D is unresolved. CDR1 is LGHDT and CDR2 is YNNKEL in the germline V gene (reference sequence). V shed 4 bases and J shed 2 bases, with 17 bases lying between them. This CDR3 contains 16 residues. In DNA, the CDR3 is TGTGCCAGCAGCCCGAAGGTTTGGCATTTCAACACTGAAGCTTTCTTT. It codes for CASSPKVWHFNTEAFF.

This chain connects TRBV9 to TRBJ1-2; no definite D call. The CDR3 sequence is 12 residues long. V lost 6 bases, J lost 4 bases, and 10 bases lay in between. Per the germline V gene, CDR1 is SGDLS and CDR2 is YYNGEE. Here the CDR3 DNA reads TGTGCCAGCACTAAAAGACCCTATGGCTACACCTTC. Its translation is CASTKRPYGYTF.

Worth noting for this clonotype: The junction does not match germline at one end; this may be a read error. The CDR3 spells CSVDAYIAQRGWENYGYTF. The CDR3 bases are TGTAGCGTTGACGCATATATAGCGCAGAGAGGGTGGGAGAACTATGGCTACACCTTC. The chain combines TRBV29-1 with TRBJ1-2; D not resolved. The V gene's germline CDR1 is SQVTM and CDR2 ANQGSEA. This CDR3 contains 19 residues.

CDR3 residues: CSARIVEYNEQFF. The DNA of the CDR3 is TGCAGTGCTAGAATCGTTGAATACAATGAGCAGTTCTTC. The chain uses TRBV20-1 and TRBJ2-1; D is undetermined. Looked up from germline, CDR1 is DFQATT and CDR2 is SNEGSKA (reference sequence). The CDR3 runs to 13 residues. V lost 2 bases, J lost 4 bases, and 9 bases lay in between.

This clonotype was recorded a few times. V is TRBV2 and J is TRBJ2-7; D not resolved. The ends were cut back, 6 bases at V and 2 bases at J, with 8 bases in the middle. Germline V gene sequence: CDR1 SNHLY, CDR2 FYNNEI. The CDR3 loop spans 12 amino acids. Written as DNA, the CDR3 is TGTGCCAGCAGGGGGTTTCCCTACGAGCAGTACTTC. This encodes CASRGFPYEQYF.

This chain uses TRBV18 with TRBJ2-7, with D tentatively TRBD1 or TRBD2 (5 bases each). This CDR3 is 16 amino acids long. Trimming pared 3 bases from V and 1 base from J, leaving 16 bases between. Germline V gene data show CDR1 as KGHSH and CDR2 as LQKENI. CDR3 sequence reads: CASSPGVGDGSYEQYF. CDR3 nucleotide sequence: TGTGCCAGCTCACCGGGGGTTGGGGACGGTTCCTACGAGCAGTACTTC.